This TCR beta chain was found in a study of CD8 T cells in Susac syndrome. The germline V and J ends were trimmed by 0 bases and 2 bases, with 8 bases remaining between them. This CDR3 has 15 residues. Germline V gene lookup returns CDR1 MGHRA and CDR2 YSYEKL. Reverse transcription used roughly 0.5 to 1 ug RNA and random hexamers. The amplification used immunoSEQ multiplex PCR on TCR beta CDR3; it spanned 54 Vbeta and 13 Jbeta. TCRdb reanalysed the immunoSEQ multiplex PCR reads using MiXCR and keeps one entry per CDR3 protein. The data contain roughly 120,000 distinct CDR3 sequences, approximately 93% of them singletons. In blood CD8+ and CD4+ T cells, TCR beta underwent sequencing. Treatment-naive patients with stable or active relapsing-remitting disease served as multiple sclerosis controls.

Sample: CD8+ T cells from PBMCs. The receptor was isolated from a human donor with multiple sclerosis. The rearrangement uses TRBV4-1 and TRBJ1-5; D unresolved. As DNA, the CDR3 is TGCGCCAGCAGCCAAGAATGGGGAGGCAATCAGCCCCAGCATTTT. Translation: CASSQEWGGNQPQHF.